The 10 T cell receptor beta chains listed next were all sequenced from one sample in a study of tumor-infiltrating lymphocytes in primary liver carcinoma (dated 2017 in TCRdb). Instrument used: Illumina HiSeq 2500. Starting from 450 to 500 ng total RNA, TCRbeta-specific cDNA was produced by reverse transcription with a constant-region primer and ProtoScript II reverse transcriptase. Three nested multiplex PCR rounds, following a slightly modified ARM-PCR procedure, were used to build the TCRbeta libraries. Each of the first two PCR rounds ran for approximately 10 cycles using multiplex TRBV1-TRBV30 forward primers together with a Cbeta reverse primer. In TCRdb, the public reads were trimmed at Q25 with fastp and aligned with MiXCR, with productive beta chains retained. When rows share a CDR3 protein, they turn into one entry using the most common DNA and genes. Present in this sample are approximately 120,000 distinct CDR3 sequences, under 65% of which were seen just once. Clones ranked in the top ten supply about 8% of the sample.

Without any cell sorting, total RNA and DNA were co-extracted from about 20-30 mg of bulk tissue using the AllPrep DNA/RNA mini kit. The sequenced material came from liver tumor tissue from sampling region 3. Taken with the paper, the label for cell subset or site translates to: tumor region T3, left-lateral pole. The source of these receptors is a woman in her sixties or seventies with primary liver carcinoma and hepatitis B virus infection.

Remarks on this clonotype: The missing conserved phenylalanine or tryptophan at the end of this CDR3 makes a read error likely. The gene calls are TRBV4-1 and TRBJ2-3; D assignment may be TRBD1 or TRBD2 (5 bases each). Trimming took off 8 bases at V and 3 bases at J, with 24 bases between the two ends. CDR1 and CDR2 (germline): MGHRA, YSYEKL. The CDR3 has 17 amino acids. CDR3 coding DNA: TGCGCCAGCCAAGGTGGGGGAGACACAGAGTTTACAGATACGCAGTATTTG. It yields the protein CASQGGGDTEFTDTQYL.

V usage is TRBV5-4 and J usage is TRBJ1-1; 9 bases agree with TRBD1. From germline, CDR1 is SGHNT and CDR2 YYREEE (reference sequence). Germline trimming cut 0 bases from V and 5 bases from J; bases unmatched to any gene: 5. This CDR3 spans 15 amino acids. This chain's CDR3 is CASSLVDRGKTEAFF. CDR3 bases: TGTGCCAGCAGCTTGGTCGACAGGGGGAAAACTGAAGCTTTCTTT.

Comment on this clonotype: The junction departs from the called germline gene at one end, perhaps through a read error. This sequence joins TRBV19 and TRBJ2-1, with D uncertain. Germline values: CDR1 LNHDA, CDR2 SQIVND (reference sequence). The CDR3 extends over 15 amino acids. In nucleotides, the CDR3 is TGTGCCAGAAGTATGGTCTTCCGGACCTACAATGAGCAGTTCTTC. Its translation is CARSMVFRTYNEQFF.

The rearrangement uses TRBV11-2 and TRBJ2-1; D is undetermined. V lost 6 bases and J lost 10, with 19 bases in between. The CDR3 covers 14 residues. Germline values: CDR1 SGHAT, CDR2 FQNNGV. In nucleotides, the CDR3 is TGTGCCAGCAGTCCGGTCTCGGAGTATAGGGAGCAGTTCTTC. Protein product: CASSPVSEYREQFF.

Notes on this clonotype: The junction does not match germline at one end; this may be a read error. This chain joins TRBV4-1 and TRBJ2-7; 9 bases map to TRBD2. The CDR3 is made up of 19 amino acids. Germline CDR1 and CDR2: MGHRA and YSYEKL. CDR3 amino acids: CANSQEENSGSRRSYEQYF. In nucleotides, the CDR3 is TGCGCCAACAGCCAAGAAGAGAATAGCGGGAGCCGCCGCTCCTACGAGCAGTACTTC.

Comments on this clonotype: A junction boundary mismatches the germline segment, possibly from a read error. This sequence joins TRBV11-2 and TRBJ2-7; 8 bases map to TRBD2. Per the germline V gene, CDR1 is SGHAT and CDR2 is FQNNGV. The length of the CDR3 is 17 residues. CDR3 sequence reads: CVSSPDFPREGSHEQYF. The CDR3 nucleotides are TGTGTCAGCAGCCCCGACTTCCCTCGGGAGGGCTCCCACGAGCAATACTTC.

The chain is built from TRBV11-1 and TRBJ2-2; D gene ambiguous. Trimming removed 10 bases at V and 3 bases at J, with 15 bases between. This CDR3 contains 14 residues. CDR1 is SGHAT, CDR2 FQDESV, per germline (reference sequence). As DNA, the CDR3 is TGTGCCAACAGACCGAGCCTCTACACCGGGGAGCTGTTTTTT. Encoded protein: CANRPSLYTGELFF.

A few counts support this clonotype. The rearrangement links TRBV5-1 to TRBJ2-1; TRBD2 might be the D (5 bases). Trimming removed 3 bases from V and 9 bases from J, with 13 bases in between. Germline V gives CDR1 SGHRS, CDR2 YFSETQ. The CDR3 is 13 residues long. The CDR3 spells CASSSQSRGEQFF. The CDR3 DNA follows: TGCGCCAGCAGCTCACAGAGCCGGGGTGAGCAGTTCTTC.

This clonotype was observed a few times. The gene calls are TRBV12-3 or TRBV12-4 and TRBJ1-2, with TRBD1 identical over 8 bases. The junction had 14 bases not matched to a gene; V was cut back by 3 bases and J by 8 bases. The CDR3 consists of 16 residues. The CDR3 DNA reads as TGTGCCAGCAGTTTCCAGGGGGCCTCCCCGCCCCGAGGCTACACCTTC. Its translation: CASSFQGASPPRGYTF.

This clonotype was counted once. No conserved phenylalanine or tryptophan is present at the end of the CDR3, so a read error is the likely explanation. The rearrangement links TRBV12-3 or TRBV12-4 to TRBJ1-6; D is unclear. This CDR3 spans 13 amino acids. CDR3 residues: CASRTGSNPPLHL. CDR3 coding DNA: TGTGCCAGCCGGACCGGATCTAATCCACCCCTCCACTTA.